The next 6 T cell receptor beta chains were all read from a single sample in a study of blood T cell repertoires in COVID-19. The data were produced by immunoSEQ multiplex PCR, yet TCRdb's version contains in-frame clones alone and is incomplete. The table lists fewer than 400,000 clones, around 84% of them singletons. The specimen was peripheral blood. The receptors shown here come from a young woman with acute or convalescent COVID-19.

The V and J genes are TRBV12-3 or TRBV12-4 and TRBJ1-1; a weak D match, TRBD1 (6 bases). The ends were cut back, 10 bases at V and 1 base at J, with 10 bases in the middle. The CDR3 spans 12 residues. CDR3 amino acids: CATTDRNTEAFF. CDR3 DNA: TGTGCCACCACGGACAGGAACACTGAAGCTTTCTTT.

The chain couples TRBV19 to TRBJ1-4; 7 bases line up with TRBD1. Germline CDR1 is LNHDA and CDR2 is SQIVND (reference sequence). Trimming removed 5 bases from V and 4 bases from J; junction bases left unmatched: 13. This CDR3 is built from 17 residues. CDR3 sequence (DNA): TGTGCCAGTAGTCCAAAGAACAGGGGACGGAGTAATGAAAAACTGTTTTTT. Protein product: CASSPKNRGRSNEKLFF.

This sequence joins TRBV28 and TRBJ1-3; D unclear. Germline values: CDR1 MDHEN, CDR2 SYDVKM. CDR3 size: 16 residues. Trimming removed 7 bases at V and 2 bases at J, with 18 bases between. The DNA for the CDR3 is TGTGCCAGCATTACGTCTGTCGGGGATCCTGGAAACACCATATATTTT. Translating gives CASITSVGDPGNTIYF.

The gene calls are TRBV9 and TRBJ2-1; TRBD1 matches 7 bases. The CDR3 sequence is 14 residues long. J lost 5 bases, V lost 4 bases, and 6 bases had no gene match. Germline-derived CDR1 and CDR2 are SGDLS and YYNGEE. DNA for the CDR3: TGTGCCAGCAGCCGTTTTGACAGGGACAATGAGCAGTTCTTC. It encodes CASSRFDRDNEQFF.

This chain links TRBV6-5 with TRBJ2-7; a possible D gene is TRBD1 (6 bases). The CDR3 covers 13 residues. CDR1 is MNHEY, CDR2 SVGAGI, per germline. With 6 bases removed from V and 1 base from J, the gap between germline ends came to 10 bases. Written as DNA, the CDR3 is TGTGCCAGCAGAGGAGACAGGTCCTACGAGCAGTACTTC. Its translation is CASRGDRSYEQYF.

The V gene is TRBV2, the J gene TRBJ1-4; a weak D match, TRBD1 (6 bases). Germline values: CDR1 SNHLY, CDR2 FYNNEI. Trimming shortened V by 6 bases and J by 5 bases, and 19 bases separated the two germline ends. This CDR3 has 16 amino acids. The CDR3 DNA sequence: TGTGCCAGCAGGCACATTACAGGGAGAATCAATGAAAAACTGTTTTTT. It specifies CASRHITGRINEKLFF.